This T cell receptor beta chain was found in a study of T cells in Graves' hyperthyroidism and ophthalmopathy. Trimming cost V 0 bases and J 1 base; bases outside gene matches: 4. CDR3 length: 15 residues. Germline V gives CDR1 DFQATT, CDR2 SNEGSKA (reference sequence). Using RNA transcripts as the source, TCR beta CDR3 regions were amplified. Researchers ran a first-round RT-PCR on the TCR CDR3 using the HTBI primer set. TCRdb itself ran the multiplex PCR reads through MiXCR, one entry per CDR3 protein. The profile covers roughly 560,000 distinct CDR3 sequences, with under 15% appearing a single time and about 4% taken by the ten largest.

The TCR comes from a middle-aged woman with Graves' ophthalmopathy. V usage is TRBV20-1 and J usage is TRBJ2-5, with 8 nucleotides matching TRBD1. The sample comprised blood. The CDR3 DNA reads as TGCAGTGCTAGAGAGACAGGGGCGTTCCAAGAGACCCAGTACTTC. Residues: CSARETGAFQETQYF.